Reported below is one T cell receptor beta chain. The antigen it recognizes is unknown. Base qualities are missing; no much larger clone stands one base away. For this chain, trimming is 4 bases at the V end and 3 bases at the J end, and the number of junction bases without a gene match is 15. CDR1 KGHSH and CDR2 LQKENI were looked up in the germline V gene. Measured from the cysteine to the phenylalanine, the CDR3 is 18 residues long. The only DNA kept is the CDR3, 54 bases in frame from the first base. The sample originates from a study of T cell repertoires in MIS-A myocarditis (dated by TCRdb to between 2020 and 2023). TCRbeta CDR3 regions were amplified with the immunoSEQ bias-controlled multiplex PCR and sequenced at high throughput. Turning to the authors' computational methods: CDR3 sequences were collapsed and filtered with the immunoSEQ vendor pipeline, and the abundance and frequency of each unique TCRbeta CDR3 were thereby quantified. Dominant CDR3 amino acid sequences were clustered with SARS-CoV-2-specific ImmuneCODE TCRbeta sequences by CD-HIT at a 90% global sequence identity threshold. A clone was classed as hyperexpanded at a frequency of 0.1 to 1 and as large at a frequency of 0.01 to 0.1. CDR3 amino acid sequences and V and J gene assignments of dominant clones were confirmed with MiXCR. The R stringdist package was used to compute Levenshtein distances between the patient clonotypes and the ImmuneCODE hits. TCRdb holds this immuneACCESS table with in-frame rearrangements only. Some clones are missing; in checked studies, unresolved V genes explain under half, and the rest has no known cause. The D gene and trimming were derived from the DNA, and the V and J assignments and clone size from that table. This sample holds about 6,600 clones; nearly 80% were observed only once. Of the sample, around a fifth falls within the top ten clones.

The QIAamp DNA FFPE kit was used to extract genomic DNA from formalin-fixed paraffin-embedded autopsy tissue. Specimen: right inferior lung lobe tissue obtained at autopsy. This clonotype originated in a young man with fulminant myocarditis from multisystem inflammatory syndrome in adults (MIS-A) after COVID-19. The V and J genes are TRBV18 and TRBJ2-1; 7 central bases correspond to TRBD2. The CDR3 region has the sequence CASSRNRLAGQYYNEQFF. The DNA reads TGTGCCAGCTCACGGAATAGACTAGCCGGGCAGTACTACAATGAGCAGTTCTTC.